This T cell receptor (beta chain) is from a study of graft-versus-host responses after intestinal transplantation. TCRdb's table, derived via immunoSEQ multiplex PCR, lists solely in-frame clones and lacks some. The repertoire holds about 89,000 clones, with roughly 91% as singletons. Trimming left V 0 bases short and J 6 bases short, with 10 bases between. The germline V gene encodes CDR1 LGHNA and CDR2 YSLEER. The CDR3 covers 14 residues. About this clone itself: The antigen is unknown.

The chain has TRBV4-3 and TRBJ2-3; D is perhaps TRBD1 (5 bases). The input for sequencing was unstimulated CD8+ T cells sorted from spleen or lymph node cells, taken before intestinal transplant. The clonotype comes from a human donor who received an intestinal transplant. This chain's CDR3 is CASSQDGAVDTQYF. The DNA for the CDR3 is TGCGCCAGCAGCCAAGATGGGGCGGTTGATACGCAGTATTTT.